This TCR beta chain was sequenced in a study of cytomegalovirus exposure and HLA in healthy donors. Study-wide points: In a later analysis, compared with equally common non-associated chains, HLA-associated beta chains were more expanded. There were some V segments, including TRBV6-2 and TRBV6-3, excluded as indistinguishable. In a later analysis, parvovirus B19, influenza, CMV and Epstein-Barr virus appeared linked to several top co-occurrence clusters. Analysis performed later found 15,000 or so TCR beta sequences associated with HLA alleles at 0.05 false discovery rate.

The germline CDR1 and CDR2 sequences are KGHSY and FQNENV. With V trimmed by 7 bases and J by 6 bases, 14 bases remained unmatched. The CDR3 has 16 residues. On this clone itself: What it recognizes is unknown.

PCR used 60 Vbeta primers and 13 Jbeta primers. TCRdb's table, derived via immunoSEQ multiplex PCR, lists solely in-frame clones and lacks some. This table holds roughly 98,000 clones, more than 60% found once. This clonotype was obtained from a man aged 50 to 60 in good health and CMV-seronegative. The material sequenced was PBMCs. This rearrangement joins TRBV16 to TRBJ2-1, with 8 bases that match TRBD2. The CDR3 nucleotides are TGTGCCAGCACCACGACGGGAAGCGGGAGCCTCAATGAGCAGTTCTTC. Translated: CASTTTGSGSLNEQFF.